This T cell receptor beta chain is from a study of shared clonotypes between healthy human individuals (TCRdb year 2020). In the study overall: The cohort included three men and a couple of women between 18 and 49 years of age. To estimate repertoire size and how much clonotypes are shared between individuals, the study performed deep sequencing of blood TCR repertoires from a few healthy adults. Per donor, leukapheresis produced somewhere between about 0.85 and 10 billion PBMCs. To increase sequencing depth and limit assay-specific biases, different laboratories used diverse techniques to prepare libraries and sequence TCR repertoires. Per donor, three plates each were used for CD4 naive and CD4 memory, two for CD8 naive, and one for CD8 memory. Overall study outcomes, separate from this receptor: Only blood was sampled, and tissue TCR repertoires likely differ from those in blood. Pairwise subsampling led to the expectation that sequencing depth would affect the degree of clonotype sharing among donors. The small number of donors limited the genetic and exposure-history diversity represented. Naive subsets generally had larger estimated clonotype richness than memory subsets did. When four donors were compared, the shared fraction of clonotypes was around 5.1% for naive CD4, 3.5% to 4% for naive CD8, 2% to 2.5% for memory CD4, and about 0.36% for memory CD8. Higher generation probabilities were observed for clonotypes shared by all four sorted-subset donors than for non-shared clonotypes. Even with the large sequencing depth, rarefaction of the sorted-subset datasets indicated that sequencing was incomplete.

The CDR3, from cysteine to phenylalanine, totals 14 residues. Of the read, only the CDR3 DNA is kept; its 42 bases are in frame from base 1. Based on the germline V gene, the CDR1 and CDR2 sequences are MDHEN and SYDVKM. Trimming costs V 7 bases and J 6 bases, and their ends lie 17 bases apart. Using the deep immunoSEQ assay, TCR CDR3 regions were amplified from genomic DNA by multiplex PCR. Extracted genomic DNA from each cell subset was distributed evenly across all wells of several immunoSEQ 96-well plates, and each plate was treated as a replicate. For sorted subsets, about 200 ng genomic DNA, equal to tens of thousands of T cell genomes, was loaded into each replicate PCR. The purified libraries were quantified using a Qubit 3.0 fluorometer, sized with a Bioanalyzer 2100, and then quantified again using the KAPA Library Quantification kit. Each immunoSEQ 96-well plate was sequenced on its own single-read 150-cycle Illumina NextSeq 550 flow cell. The published analysis was carried out like this. Because the immunoSEQ output held only junctional sequences and lacked quality scores, the filtering could not match the filtering applied to full-length reads. Sequences were annotated with PyIR, a Python wrapper for IgBLAST v1.9, and V/J genes and CDR3 were assigned using IMGT germline references. Reads were removed for weak V/J assignments (E-value above 1e-6), missing CDR3, stop codons, out-of-frame junctions, or ambiguous translated residues. V3J clonotypes were defined as sequences sharing the same inferred V gene, J gene, and CDR3 amino acid sequence. Percentage overlap between repertoires was computed as shared unique clonotypes divided by the size of the smaller repertoire. RTK rarefaction, the Chao1 estimator, and Recon v2.1 estimates of unobserved clonotypes were used to assess repertoire richness. Generation probabilities were computed with OLGA for all TCRbeta clonotypes obtained by the gDNA method from a few donors. The table comes from immuneACCESS by way of TCRdb, which keeps in-frame sequences with V and J called. Part of the clones is missing from these tables; in studies checked, under half for an unresolved V gene and the rest for unknown reasons. Clone size and the V and J calls come from that table; the DNA yielded D and trimming. The sample profile shows 2 million or so clones; roughly 96% of them were found once. 0.1% to 0.15% of the sample is held by the ten biggest clonotypes.

With regard to this clone: Its antigen has not been determined. Base qualities were left out, and no much larger clone turns up one base away.

Healthy HIV-negative adults with no recently reported acute infections or vaccinations were included as donors. Every donor was a Caucasian adult living in Nashville, Tennessee, USA. CD4+ T cells were enriched through magnetic negative selection, after which naive cells were positively selected on CD45RA and the remaining negative fraction served as the memory subset. Blood was obtained by leukapheresis, after which PBMCs were separated by Ficoll-Histopaque density gradient centrifugation and cryopreserved in liquid nitrogen vapor phase. Purity and quantity of every magnetically sorted T cell population were checked by analytical flow cytometry. Each sorted fraction had its genomic DNA isolated and then quantified by UV absorbance on a Nanodrop 2000c.

The sequence is built from TRBV28 and TRBJ2-3, and the D gene may be TRBD2, 6 bases matching. This clonotype was obtained from a man between 18 and 35 years old in good health. The material sequenced was naive CD4+ T cells sorted from blood. The cell subset or site label corresponds to: CD45RA+ positively selected. The nucleotide sequence reads as follows: TGTGCCAGCATCGAAGGGGCCCTAGCGGATACGCAGTATTTT. Its product reads: CASIEGALADTQYF.